This entry features one TCR beta chain sequence. The antigen is unknown. CDR3 size: 13 residues. Trimming removed 2 bases at V and 0 bases at J, with 6 bases between. CDR1 is SGHRS, CDR2 YFSETQ, per germline. Sequenced by immunoSEQ multiplex PCR; TCRdb stores in-frame clones only, minus some. The sample includes 82,000 or so clones, 85% of them seen just once. The sample originates from a study of a mutant IDH1 vaccine in newly diagnosed glioma. Overall study: Patients came in for eight vaccinations, in weeks 1, 3, 5, 7, 11, 15, 19 and 23. Patients previously underwent radiotherapy, temozolomide, or both, and most underwent both. Sex among treated patients split about 60% male, 37.5% female; mean age was approximately 41 years. Points from the study as a whole: Vaccine-induced responses were seen in 85% to 95% of patients, spanning several MHC alleles.

Described time point: week 23, last vaccination. A 20-mer mutant IDH1 peptide at 300 ug was injected subcutaneously with topical imiquimod. Specimen: PBMCs, collected from a glioma patient whose treatment included an IDH1 peptide vaccine. J is TRBJ2-7 and V is TRBV5-1; D not resolved. The sequence was collected from a young man with glioma. Some clones in this sample may be carry-over from other donors' samples. CDR3 sequence: CASSFGSSYEQYF. In DNA form, the CDR3 reads TGCGCCAGCAGCTTTGGCAGCTCCTACGAGCAGTACTTC. The complete variable domain, with remaining parts taken from reference TRBV5-1 and TRBJ2-7, reads KAGVTQTPRYLIKTRGQQVTLSCSPISGHRSVSWYQQTPGQGLQFLFEYFSETQRNKGNFPGRFSGRQFSNSRSEMNVSTLELGDSALYLCASSFGSSYEQYFGPGTRLTVT.